A single sample gave rise to the 24 T cell receptor beta chains below, sequenced in a study of T-cell reconstitution after alpha-beta-depleted transplantation in children. A library of TCRbeta sequences, prepared with unique molecular identifiers, was generated. One entry per CDR3 protein results from TCRdb running MiXCR on the PCR reads. The sample has fewer than 500,000 distinct CDR3 sequences; around two fifths are singletons. Sequencing used PBMCs, obtained before TCRalphabeta/CD19-depleted stem cell transplant. Every receptor here comes from a girl aged 2 to 10 with aplastic anemia, due to receive a stem cell transplant.

This chain connects TRBV21-1 to TRBJ2-7; the table's D call, TRBD1, has no DNA check behind it. TRBV21-1 represents a pseudogene. This CDR3 is built from 15 residues. The CDR3 sequence: CASSITGRDFYEQYF. As DNA, the CDR3 is TGTGCCAGCAGCATCACAGGGCGAGATTTCTACGAGCAGTACTTC.

The CDR3 nucleotides are TGCAGCGTTGAAGTGGTCTCAGGCACAGATACGCAGTATTTT. This encodes CSVEVVSGTDTQYF. J is TRBJ2-3 and V is TRBV29-1, with D uncertain. The V end was cut by 1 base, the J end by 1 base, with 9 bases between. The CDR3 has 14 residues. Germline lookup yields CDR1 SQVTM and CDR2 ANQGSEA.

This clonotype showed up many times. The chain recombines TRBV27 with TRBJ2-1; D gene unclear. Germline V lookup: CDR1 MNHEY, CDR2 SMNVEV (reference sequence). Trimming shortened V by 5 bases and J by 0 bases, and 8 bases separated the two germline ends. The CDR3 extends over 14 amino acids. In DNA form, the CDR3 reads TGTGCCAGCAGTCACGTCGACTCCTACAATGAGCAGTTCTTC. Amino acid sequence: CASSHVDSYNEQFF.

J is TRBJ2-5 and V is TRBV20-1, with 14 bases identical to TRBD2. This CDR3 is built from 18 residues. CDR1 and CDR2 from the germline V gene are DFQATT and SNEGSKA (reference sequence). The V segment lost 4 bases and the J segment 0 bases; nucleotides outside the gene matches: 10. The CDR3 sequence is CSATDLGLAGAYQETQYF. DNA for the CDR3: TGCAGTGCTACAGACCTGGGACTAGCGGGGGCCTACCAAGAGACCCAGTACTTC.

In its sample, this clonotype was seen many times. This rearrangement joins TRBV12-3 or TRBV12-4 to TRBJ2-3; no clear D gene. This CDR3 spans 14 amino acids. The ends were cut back, 6 bases at V and 0 bases at J, with 10 bases in the middle. For the CDR3, the DNA is TGTGCCAGCAGCCTCCGCGGTAGCACAGATACGCAGTATTTT. Translating it yields CASSLRGSTDTQYF.

The chain has TRBV12-3 or TRBV12-4 and TRBJ2-7; weak D call: TRBD2 (5 bases). V was pared by 7 bases and J by 2 bases, with 15 bases between. The CDR3 is 14 amino acids. The CDR3 loop is CASTGYPRAYEQYF. DNA for the CDR3: TGTGCCAGCACGGGGTACCCTAGGGCCTACGAGCAGTACTTC.

CDR3 DNA: TGCAGTGCTAGAGATGCGGTGTACCAAGAGACCCAGTACTTC. Translating gives CSARDAVYQETQYF. The genes are TRBV20-1 and TRBJ2-5, with D unresolved. This CDR3 has 14 amino acids. CDR1 and CDR2 from the germline V gene are DFQATT and SNEGSKA (reference sequence). V lost 0 bases, J lost 0 bases, and 8 bases lay in between.

The chain links TRBV5-1 to TRBJ2-2, with D hard to call. Germline CDR1 and CDR2: SGHRS and YFSETQ. V was trimmed by 4 bases and J by 0 bases, leaving 10 bases between them. There are 15 residues in the CDR3. CDR3 protein: CASSPSPANTGELFF. In nucleotides, the CDR3 is TGCGCCAGCAGCCCCAGCCCCGCGAACACCGGGGAGCTGTTTTTT.

This clonotype has only a few counts. This sequence joins TRBV20-1 and TRBJ1-6; D is perhaps TRBD1 (5 bases). The V and J ends lost 0 bases and 10 bases respectively, with 22 bases between them. The CDR3 has 17 residues. Looked up from germline, CDR1 is DFQATT and CDR2 is SNEGSKA (reference sequence). CDR3 DNA: TGCAGTGCTAGAGATGTGGGTCAGAGTGAGGGGCCCTCACCCCTCCACTTT. It yields the protein CSARDVGQSEGPSPLHF.

This rearrangement joins TRBV12-3 or TRBV12-4 to TRBJ2-5; D unclear. V was cut by 5 bases and J by 4 bases, with 14 bases left in between. This CDR3 comprises 14 residues. In DNA form, the CDR3 reads TGTGCCAGCAGTCCACAGTTTCGGCGAGAGACCCAGTACTTC. Translating it yields CASSPQFRRETQYF.

The V gene is TRBV7-2, the J gene TRBJ1-3; a possible D gene is TRBD1 (5 bases). The CDR3 spans 15 residues. The V and J ends lost 6 bases and 4 bases respectively, with 16 bases between them. Germline V gene sequence: CDR1 SGHTA, CDR2 FQGNSA. This CDR3 reads CASSYYSGSGNTIYF. The CDR3 nucleotides are TGTGCCAGCAGTTATTATTCAGGGTCAGGAAACACCATATATTTT.

This chain uses TRBV5-1 with TRBJ2-5; possibly TRBD2 for D (5 bases). Germline lookup yields CDR1 SGHRS and CDR2 YFSETQ. The CDR3 totals 14 residues. V lost 3 bases and J lost 2, with 11 bases in between. The CDR3 sequence is CASSSLAEQETQYF. The CDR3 region has the DNA TGCGCCAGCAGCTCGCTAGCCGAGCAAGAGACCCAGTACTTC.

This clonotype was recorded a few times. This chain uses TRBV2 with TRBJ2-6; no reliable D call. Germline-derived CDR1 and CDR2 are SNHLY and FYNNEI. The length of the CDR3 is 16 residues. Deletions cut 2 bases from V and 2 bases from J, with 10 bases between. CDR3 nucleotide sequence: TGTGCCAGCAGTGAAATGAGACAAACTGGGGCCAACGTCCTGACTTTC. Translation: CASSEMRQTGANVLTF.

J is TRBJ2-3 and V is TRBV12-3 or TRBV12-4; D gene uncertain. The CDR3 is made up of 15 amino acids. Trimming stripped 6 bases from V and 4 bases from J, with 17 bases between. This CDR3 reads CASSSTGPSSDTQYF. Here the CDR3 DNA reads TGTGCCAGCAGCTCCACCGGGCCTAGTTCAGATACGCAGTATTTT.

The V and J genes are TRBV7-9 and TRBJ1-1; the D is unclear. The CDR3 has 15 amino acids. V was pared by 1 base and J by 0 bases, with 9 bases between. Germline CDR1 SEHNR, CDR2 FQNEAQ (reference sequence). CDR3 amino acids: CASSLDSGLNTEAFF. The CDR3 coding sequence is TGTGCCAGCAGCTTAGACTCGGGCTTGAACACTGAAGCTTTCTTT. The complete variable domain, with remaining parts taken from reference TRBV7-9 and TRBJ1-1, reads DTGVSQNPRHKITKRGQNVTFRCDPISEHNRLYWYRQTLGQGPEFLTYFQNEAQLEKSRLLSDRFSAERPKGSFSTLEIQRTEQGDSAMYLCASSLDSGLNTEAFFGQGTRLTVV.

In this sample, this clonotype turned up a few times. The V call is TRBV20-1, the J call TRBJ2-7; no clear D. V was pared by 5 bases and J by 3 bases, with 5 bases between. Germline V CDR1 and CDR2: DFQATT, SNEGSKA (reference sequence). CDR3 size: 10 residues. The CDR3 protein is CSAPYYEQYF. Written as DNA, the CDR3 is TGCAGTGCTCCCTACTACGAGCAGTACTTC.

V and J are TRBV4-2 and TRBJ2-1; 7 bases match TRBD2. The CDR3 sequence is 13 residues long. Germline-derived CDR1 and CDR2 are LGHNA and YNFKEQ. V lost 0 bases, J lost 8 bases, and 1 base stayed unmatched. CDR3 sequence reads: CASSQEGRDEQFF. CDR3 nucleotide sequence: TGTGCCAGCAGCCAAGAGGGGAGGGATGAGCAGTTCTTC.

J is TRBJ2-7 and V is TRBV24-1; D is uncertain. Germline V gene data show CDR1 as KGHDR and CDR2 as SFDVKD. The CDR3 is 14 amino acids. V was clipped by 5 bases and J by 2 bases, with 12 bases between them. The CDR3 loop reads CATSGWASPYEQYF. The CDR3 region has the DNA TGTGCCACCAGTGGGTGGGCAAGTCCCTACGAGCAGTACTTC.

V usage is TRBV20-1 and J usage is TRBJ2-7; 7 bases fit TRBD1. CDR3 size: 14 residues. Germline values: CDR1 DFQATT, CDR2 SNEGSKA (reference sequence). V lost 2 bases, J lost 4 bases, and 8 bases stayed unmatched. The CDR3 region is CSARFWGQNYEQYF. The CDR3 bases are TGCAGTGCTAGATTCTGGGGACAGAATTACGAGCAGTACTTC.

There are a few counts of this clonotype. The rearrangement uses TRBV6-1 and TRBJ2-7; 9 bases agree with TRBD2. The J segment lost 5 bases and the V segment lost 5 bases, leaving 13 bases of the junction unmatched. The length of the CDR3 is 16 residues. Germline CDR1 MNHNS, CDR2 SASEGT. The DNA for the CDR3 is TGTGCCAGCAGTCCCTTAGGGGGCGGGAGGGCCAACGAGCAGTACTTC. It translates to CASSPLGGGRANEQYF.

The table lists this clonotype with many counts. The chain employs TRBV29-1 and TRBJ2-1, with 10 bases identical to TRBD2. The CDR3 loop spans 13 amino acids. CDR1 is SQVTM, CDR2 ANQGSEA, per germline. The J segment lost 3 bases and the V segment lost 6 bases, leaving 2 bases of the junction unmatched. The CDR3: CSVLAGGYNEQFF. The CDR3 bases are TGCAGCGTCTTAGCGGGAGGCTACAATGAGCAGTTCTTC.

The chain recombines TRBV7-6 with TRBJ1-1; D perhaps matches TRBD1 (5 bases). Germline CDR1 and CDR2: SGHVS and FNYEAQ. This CDR3 is built from 13 residues. V lost 8 bases and J lost 4, with 14 bases in between. CDR3 residues: CASLGTPGTEAFF. In DNA form, the CDR3 reads TGTGCCAGCCTCGGGACTCCCGGCACTGAAGCTTTCTTT.

This clonotype was seen only a few times. The rearrangement uses TRBV27 and TRBJ2-1; TRBD2 agrees at 14 bases. The CDR3 sequence is 18 residues long. The germline CDR1 and CDR2 sequences are MNHEY and SMNVEV (reference sequence). Unmatched junction bases numbered 11, after V lost 3 bases and J lost 7 bases. CDR3 nucleotides: TGTGCCAGCAGTTTCCTCCCAGGGACTAGCGGGAGTCTGAATGAGCAGTTCTTC. Translated: CASSFLPGTSGSLNEQFF.

V gene TRBV20-1 combines with J gene TRBJ2-3, with 8 bases that match TRBD2. V shed 6 bases, J shed 6 bases, and the junction held 8 bases outside the gene matches. The CDR3 sequence is 13 residues long. From germline, CDR1 is DFQATT and CDR2 SNEGSKA (reference sequence). This chain's CDR3 is CSAPRGGVDTQYF. The CDR3 DNA follows: TGCAGTGCGCCACGGGGGGGCGTGGATACGCAGTATTTT.